The TCR beta chain described here comes from a study of T cell responses to AZD1222 COVID-19 vaccine. The V gene's germline CDR1 is LGHDT and CDR2 YNNKEL (reference sequence). Trimming took off 0 bases at V and 7 bases at J, with 13 bases between the two ends. The CDR3 contains 16 residues. Only in-frame clones appear in the TCRdb table, and some are missing; sequencing was by immunoSEQ multiplex PCR. The table has 150,000 or so clones, 85% to 95% seen once. This TCR derives from an adult in good health. The rearrangement links TRBV3-1 (or the pseudogene TRBV3-2) to TRBJ1-6; D is undetermined. This material consisted of peripheral blood, taken on day 0 of AZD1222 vaccination. The CDR3 DNA reads as TGTGCCAGCAGCCAAGATACGTCGGGGAGGAATTCACCCCTCCACTTT. It encodes CASSQDTSGRNSPLHF.